Listed below are T cell receptor beta chains from one sample, sequenced in a study of OX40 agonist ivuxolimab in advanced cancers. The table came from immunoSEQ multiplex PCR; TCRdb's copy has only in-frame clones and leaves some out. The sample holds tens of thousands of clones, about 89% seen once. Sample: CD4+ or CD8+ T cells sorted from blood, taken in a trial of the OX40 agonist ivuxolimab. All receptors derive from an adult with an advanced solid tumor such as melanoma, head and neck, liver or kidney cancer. CDR3s include the opening cysteine and the closing phenylalanine or tryptophan. D genes are given only for firm matches. Only some rows state a clone size, as once, few, many or a class for expanded clones.

DNA	CDR3	J	V	size	D
TGTGCCAGTAGGGATGGTATGGGAAACACCATATATTTT	CASRDGMGNTIYF	TRBJ1-3	TRBV19	NA	NA
TGTGCCAGGCAGGGGATTGAAGCTTTCTTT	CARQGIEAFF	TRBJ1-1	TRBV6-4	NA	NA
TGTGCCAGCAGCGTAGTAGCAGGCTATGAGCAGTTCTTC	CASSVVAGYEQFF	TRBJ2-1	TRBV9	NA	NA
TGTGCCAGCAGCATTTCAGGGGAGATCGCCTATGGCTACACCTTC	CASSISGEIAYGYTF	TRBJ1-2	TRBV7-9	NA	NA
TGTGCCAGCAGTTCCCTAGCGATTGATACGCAGTATTTT	CASSSLAIDTQYF	TRBJ2-3	TRBV27	once	NA
TGTGCCAGCAGCTTAGAGCTGAACACTGAAGCTTTCTTT	CASSLELNTEAFF	TRBJ1-1	TRBV11-2	few	NA
TGTGCCACCAGCAGAGGCCGGGGGCTGGGGGCGGTGGGGCAGTTCTTC	CATSRGRGLGAVGQFF	TRBJ2-1	TRBV15	NA	NA
TGTGCCAGCTCACCACCGGGCGGGAGTGCCTACGAGCAGTACTTC	CASSPPGGSAYEQYF	TRBJ2-7	TRBV18	NA	TRBD2
TGTGCCAGCAGCGGCCGACAGGGTTTCGGTTCAGCTTTCTTT	CASSGRQGFGSAFF	TRBJ1-1	TRBV5-6	NA	TRBD1
TGTGCCAGCAGCTACGGCTGGGGGAACACTGAAGCTTTCTTT	CASSYGWGNTEAFF	TRBJ1-1	TRBV9	NA	NA
TGTGCCATCAGTGAGAATCAGAACGAGCAGTACTTC	CAISENQNEQYF	TRBJ2-7	TRBV10-3	NA	NA
TGTGCCAGCAGCTCTGGGACAGCTAACTATGGCTACACCTTC	CASSSGTANYGYTF	TRBJ1-2	TRBV13	medium-sized	TRBD1
TGTGCCAGCAGCGTTTGGGGGGGCGAGATGAACACTGAAGCTTTCTTT	CASSVWGGEMNTEAFF	TRBJ1-1	TRBV9	once	NA
TGCGCCAGCAGCCAAGAACTAGCGGGAGACCTTAGTGAGCAGTTCTTC	CASSQELAGDLSEQFF	TRBJ2-1	TRBV4-3	NA	TRBD2
TGTGCCAGTAGCGAGACAGGGGACTACGAGCAGTACTTC	CASSETGDYEQYF	TRBJ2-7	TRBV19	NA	TRBD1
TGTGCCAGCAGCGCGACTAGCTCTAGCACAGATACGCAGTATTTT	CASSATSSSTDTQYF	TRBJ2-3	TRBV7-3	NA	TRBD2
TGTGCCAGCAGCCTCGATAATGAGCAGTTCTTC	CASSLDNEQFF	TRBJ2-1	TRBV28	NA	NA
TGTGCCAGCAGCACTACCGCCGGGGGCACAGATACGCAGTATTTT	CASSTTAGGTDTQYF	TRBJ2-3	TRBV9	NA	NA
TGTGCCAGCAGTGTAAAGACATATGGCTACACCTTC	CASSVKTYGYTF	TRBJ1-2	TRBV6-1	NA	NA
TGTGCCAGCAGCTTATCCCCCCCCGGCGGGGCCACTCAGGAGCAGTACTTC	CASSLSPPGGATQEQYF	TRBJ2-7	TRBV5-5	NA	NA
TGTGCCAGCAGCCCGACAGGGCAAGAGGGGGAAAAACTGTTTTTT	CASSPTGQEGEKLFF	TRBJ1-4	TRBV11-2	once	TRBD1
TGCAGCGTTGAAGGAGTCGGGGTCTACAATGAGCAGTTCTTC	CSVEGVGVYNEQFF	TRBJ2-1	TRBV29-1	NA	NA
TGTGCCAGTAACATTTCGAACACCGGGGAGCTGTTTTTT	CASNISNTGELFF	TRBJ2-2	TRBV19	NA	NA
TGCGCCAGCAGCTTGAGTCTACAGGGTGACTATGGCTACACCTTC	CASSLSLQGDYGYTF	TRBJ1-2	TRBV5-1	NA	NA
TGTGCCAGCAACCCCCCGGGCCTAAGTAACGAGCAGTACTTC	CASNPPGLSNEQYF	TRBJ2-7	TRBV7-9	NA	NA
TGTGCCAGCAGCTTAATCTCTAGCGGGAGGGCCGGCACCGGGGAGCTGTTTTTT	CASSLISSGRAGTGELFF	TRBJ2-2	TRBV7-3	NA	TRBD2
TGTGCCAGCAGCTTAGCTGTCCGCGGTAATTACGAGCAGTACTTC	CASSLAVRGNYEQYF	TRBJ2-7	TRBV13	NA	NA
TGTGCCAGCCGACCGGGACAAAATAATTCACCCCTCCACTTT	CASRPGQNNSPLHF	TRBJ1-6	TRBV4-2	few	NA
TGTGCCAGCAGCTTATTGGGTCAGAACTATGGCTACACCTTC	CASSLLGQNYGYTF	TRBJ1-2	TRBV7-9	few	NA
TGTGCCAGCAGCTTGGGTGCAAGGCCTGGAAACACCATATATTTT	CASSLGARPGNTIYF	TRBJ1-3	TRBV7-2	medium-sized	NA
TGTGCCAGCAGTTTACCGGGACACTACTACGAGCAGTACTTC	CASSLPGHYYEQYF	TRBJ2-7	TRBV27	NA	NA
TGTGCCAGCAGCCAAGACCGGGGCGTGGGTCAGCCCCAGCATTTT	CASSQDRGVGQPQHF	TRBJ1-5	TRBV13	NA	NA
TGCGCCAGCAGCCATAGGGCAGCCCAAGAGACCCAGTACTTC	CASSHRAAQETQYF	TRBJ2-5	TRBV4-1	NA	NA
TGTGCCAGCAGTTCTCCGGGGACTAGCGGGAGTTACGAGCAGTACTTC	CASSSPGTSGSYEQYF	TRBJ2-7	TRBV28	NA	TRBD2
TGTGCCAGCAGCTTAGCGGGCGGGGGCTCCTACAATGAGCAGTTCTTC	CASSLAGGGSYNEQFF	TRBJ2-1	TRBV7-9	few	TRBD2
TGTGCCAGCAGCTTTAGTAGCAGTGCAGATACGCAGTATTTT	CASSFSSSADTQYF	TRBJ2-3	TRBV7-9	few	NA
TGTGCCTGGAGCGTAGGAGGTGACAGGTTAATCTCTGGGGCCAACGTCCTGACTTTC	CAWSVGGDRLISGANVLTF	TRBJ2-6	TRBV30	NA	NA
TGTGCCAGCAGCGCGCGTTTCGGGGAGCTGTTTTTT	CASSARFGELFF	TRBJ2-2	TRBV9	NA	NA
TGTGCCAGCAGTTTCGGACAGGAACTGAACACTGAAGCTTTCTTT	CASSFGQELNTEAFF	TRBJ1-1	TRBV27	NA	TRBD1
TGTGCCAGTAGGGGTAGCGGGACATACGAGCAGTACTTC	CASRGSGTYEQYF	TRBJ2-7	TRBV19	NA	TRBD2
TGCGCCAGCAGCCAAGAATACCCCGGGCAGAACACTGAAGCTTTCTTT	CASSQEYPGQNTEAFF	TRBJ1-1	TRBV4-1	NA	NA
TGTGCCAGTAGTATGCTAGCGGTCCTCAATGAGCAGTTCTTC	CASSMLAVLNEQFF	TRBJ2-1	TRBV19	NA	TRBD2
TGTGCCAGCAGCGTATCCTGGGGTTACGAGCAGTACTTC	CASSVSWGYEQYF	TRBJ2-7	TRBV9	once	NA
TGTGCCAGTAGTATTATGCCAGGGTCATCCTACGAGCAGTACTTC	CASSIMPGSSYEQYF	TRBJ2-7	TRBV19	NA	NA
TGTGCCAGCAGTTTTGGTCCTAACCTCGGAGGTACGCAGTATTTT	CASSFGPNLGGTQYF	TRBJ2-3	TRBV27	NA	NA
TGTGCCAGTAGTTTGACTATCGGGGAGCTGTTTTTT	CASSLTIGELFF	TRBJ2-2	TRBV19	NA	NA
TGTGCCAGCAGAAACAGCGGGAGAAGTGGCTACAATGAGCAGTTCTTC	CASRNSGRSGYNEQFF	TRBJ2-1	TRBV27	NA	TRBD2
TGTGCCAGCGGGAACTCTGAAGAGGCACCGTACCAAGAGACCCAGTACTTC	CASGNSEEAPYQETQYF	TRBJ2-5	TRBV5-6	NA	NA
TGTGCCAGCAGCTTGGGCGGCTCCGGGCCAGATACGCAGTATTTT	CASSLGGSGPDTQYF	TRBJ2-3	TRBV13	NA	NA